The 12 T cell receptor beta chains listed next were all sequenced from one sample in a study of blood T cell repertoires in COVID-19 (dated by TCRdb to the early 2020s). Library method: the immunoSEQ multiplex PCR assay. TCRdb obtained this table from immuneACCESS and retained in-frame rearrangements with V and J assigned. These tables miss some clones; where compared with another copy, unresolved V genes account for less than half of the shortfall, and the remainder is unexplained. In all, the sample holds roughly 340,000 clones, and about 90% of those were seen once. 6% to 8% of the sample comes from the top ten. The source material was peripheral blood. These receptors all stem from a woman in her 70s with COVID-19, enrolled during active disease.

The rearrangement links TRBV2 to TRBJ2-2; 7 bases are shared with TRBD1. Germline V gene lookup returns CDR1 SNHLY and CDR2 FYNNEI. The CDR3 runs 14 residues. J gave up 7 bases and V 8 bases, and 10 bases lay outside the gene matches. The CDR3 sequence is CASQNEGADGELFF. CDR3 DNA sequence: TGTGCCAGCCAAAATGAGGGGGCGGACGGGGAGCTGTTTTTT.

The gene calls are TRBV5-4 and TRBJ1-2; 8 bases map to TRBD1. Trimming at V came to 2 bases and at J to 5 bases, leaving 5 bases not matched to a gene. The CDR3 length is 14 residues. Germline CDR1 and CDR2: SGHNT and YYREEE (reference sequence). The CDR3 DNA follows: TGTGCCAGCAGCTTTGGACAGGGAAAGTATGGCTACACCTTC. Protein product: CASSFGQGKYGYTF.

This clone was counted once. The chain is built from TRBV19 and TRBJ1-2; D is uncertain. The CDR3 sequence is 15 residues long. Germline loops: CDR1 LNHDA, CDR2 SQIVND (reference sequence). Deletions cut 0 bases from V and 0 bases from J, with 8 bases between. CDR3 sequence reads: CASSIDWQANYGYTF. The CDR3 DNA sequence: TGTGCCAGTAGTATAGATTGGCAGGCTAACTATGGCTACACCTTC.

The CDR3 spells CASSLEGTKNTEAFF. The CDR3 nucleotides are TGTGCCAGCAGCTTGGAAGGGACAAAGAACACTGAAGCTTTCTTT. The chain couples TRBV5-6 to TRBJ1-1; tentative D call: TRBD1 (6 bases). V lost 0 bases and J 1 base, leaving 10 bases between the germline ends. CDR1 SGHDT and CDR2 YYEEEE come from the germline V gene. CDR3 length: 15 residues.

This clone was counted a single time. The V and J genes are TRBV5-1 and TRBJ1-1; 7 bases agree with TRBD1. The CDR3 loop spans 15 amino acids. V lost 4 bases and J lost 3; bases outside the gene matches: 9. Germline V lookup: CDR1 SGHRS, CDR2 YFSETQ. The DNA for the CDR3 is TGCGCCAGCAGCCCTCAGGACAGGCGGGACACTGAAGCTTTCTTT. Translation gives CASSPQDRRDTEAFF. Complete variable domain (other parts from reference TRBV5-1 and TRBJ1-1): KAGVTQTPRYLIKTRGQQVTLSCSPISGHRSVSWYQQTPGQGLQFLFEYFSETQRNKGNFPGRFSGRQFSNSRSEMNVSTLELGDSALYLCASSPQDRRDTEAFFGQGTRLTVV.

The V gene is TRBV24-1, the J gene TRBJ1-4; TRBD1 matches at 8 bases. The CDR3 extends over 17 amino acids. Looked up from germline, CDR1 is KGHDR and CDR2 is SFDVKD. V dropped 3 bases and J dropped 0; count of bases not matched to a gene: 5. CDR3 nucleotide sequence: TGTGCCACCAGTGATGGGACAGGAAAAACAACTAATGAAAAACTGTTTTTT. It encodes CATSDGTGKTTNEKLFF.

The chain uses TRBV5-1 and TRBJ1-4; 11 bases map to TRBD1. The J segment lost 0 bases and the V segment lost 3 bases, leaving 1 base of the junction unmatched. The CDR3 has 16 amino acids. The germline V gene encodes CDR1 SGHRS and CDR2 YFSETQ. The CDR3 sequence is CASSWGQGATNEKLFF. The CDR3 nucleotides read TGCGCCAGCAGCTGGGGACAGGGGGCAACTAATGAAAAACTGTTTTTT.

V usage is TRBV4-1 and J usage is TRBJ2-2; 10 bases agree with TRBD1. The V segment lost 0 bases and the J segment 5 bases; nucleotides outside the gene matches: 3. The CDR3 is 16 amino acids. Germline V gives CDR1 MGHRA, CDR2 YSYEKL. CDR3 sequence: CASSQDRDRGTGELFF. The CDR3 bases are TGCGCCAGCAGCCAAGATAGGGACAGGGGAACCGGGGAGCTGTTTTTT.

The genes are TRBV7-9 and TRBJ1-1; 8 nucleotides line up with TRBD1. V lost 5 bases to trimming and J lost 10 bases; unmatched junction nucleotides: 6. The CDR3 runs 12 residues. Looked up from germline, CDR1 is SEHNR and CDR2 is FQNEAQ (reference sequence). In DNA form, the CDR3 reads TGTGCCAGCAGCCCATCCGGGACAGGAGCTTTCTTT. It yields the protein CASSPSGTGAFF. Combining the CDR3 with reference TRBV7-9 and TRBJ1-1 gives the whole variable domain DTGVSQNPRHKITKRGQNVTFRCDPISEHNRLYWYRQTLGQGPEFLTYFQNEAQLEKSRLLSDRFSAERPKGSFSTLEIQRTEQGDSAMYLCASSPSGTGAFFGQGTRLTVV.

The rearrangement joins TRBV2 to TRBJ2-1; D gene unclear. Germline V lookup: CDR1 SNHLY, CDR2 FYNNEI. The CDR3 loop spans 15 amino acids. V was clipped by 7 bases and J by 0 bases, with 13 bases between them. CDR3 bases: TGTGCCAGCATGTTCGGCGGAAGCTCCTACAATGAGCAGTTCTTC. Translated: CASMFGGSSYNEQFF.

The chain uses TRBV5-6 and TRBJ1-6, with TRBD1 identical over 10 bases. From germline, CDR1 is SGHDT and CDR2 YYEEEE. CDR3 length: 16 residues. V shed 4 bases, J shed 10 bases, and the junction held 11 bases outside the gene matches. The CDR3 spells CASSGSVGQGWSPLHF. In DNA form, the CDR3 reads TGTGCCAGCAGCGGGAGTGTGGGACAGGGGTGGTCACCCCTCCACTTT. The full variable domain, its missing parts supplied by reference TRBV5-6 and TRBJ1-6, is DAGVTQSPTHLIKTRGQQVTLRCSPKSGHDTVSWYQQALGQGPQFIFQYYEEEERQRGNFPDRFSGHQFPNYSSELNVNALLLGDSALYLCASSGSVGQGWSPLHFGNGTRLTVT.

The rearrangement joins TRBV19 to TRBJ1-1, with D possibly being TRBD1 (5 bases). The CDR3 is 16 residues long. Germline loops: CDR1 LNHDA, CDR2 SQIVND (reference sequence). Deletions cut 3 bases from V and 7 bases from J, with 21 bases between. CDR3 DNA: TGTGCCAGTAGTATCAGCAGGGATTCGTCGCGATTTGAAGCTTTCTTT. It encodes CASSISRDSSRFEAFF.